The present TCR beta chain was sequenced within a study of blood T cells in healthy people across ages. Whole-study results and caveats: Using unsorted PBMCs precluded a conclusive naive versus antigen-experienced comparison. Older age went with lower TCR beta diversity per million T cells, in a roughly linear way.

This clonotype was found many times. The antigen remains unidentified. Looked up from germline, CDR1 is SGHRS and CDR2 is YFSETQ. Trimming removed 4 bases at V and 8 bases at J, with 15 bases between. The CDR3 length is 14 residues. A second PCR, run for about 6 to 11 cycles, used a sample-barcoded 5' primer plus a J-beta primer mix. TCRdb reprocessed the 5' RACE reads via MiXCR and lists one record per CDR3 protein. The data show 550,000 to 750,000 distinct CDR3 sequences, under 25% seen once. The chain uses TRBV5-1 and TRBJ1-4; TRBD1 is a possible D gene (5 bases). The source material was blood. The receptor's source is a man aged 65 to 85 in good health. The CDR3 is CASSDQGLQEKLFF. The CDR3 DNA reads TGCGCCAGCAGCGATCAGGGTCTTCAGGAAAAACTGTTTTTT. Full variable domain (remainder filled in from reference TRBV5-1 and TRBJ1-4): KAGVTQTPRYLIKTRGQQVTLSCSPISGHRSVSWYQQTPGQGLQFLFEYFSETQRNKGNFPGRFSGRQFSNSRSEMNVSTLELGDSALYLCASSDQGLQEKLFFGSGTQLSVL.